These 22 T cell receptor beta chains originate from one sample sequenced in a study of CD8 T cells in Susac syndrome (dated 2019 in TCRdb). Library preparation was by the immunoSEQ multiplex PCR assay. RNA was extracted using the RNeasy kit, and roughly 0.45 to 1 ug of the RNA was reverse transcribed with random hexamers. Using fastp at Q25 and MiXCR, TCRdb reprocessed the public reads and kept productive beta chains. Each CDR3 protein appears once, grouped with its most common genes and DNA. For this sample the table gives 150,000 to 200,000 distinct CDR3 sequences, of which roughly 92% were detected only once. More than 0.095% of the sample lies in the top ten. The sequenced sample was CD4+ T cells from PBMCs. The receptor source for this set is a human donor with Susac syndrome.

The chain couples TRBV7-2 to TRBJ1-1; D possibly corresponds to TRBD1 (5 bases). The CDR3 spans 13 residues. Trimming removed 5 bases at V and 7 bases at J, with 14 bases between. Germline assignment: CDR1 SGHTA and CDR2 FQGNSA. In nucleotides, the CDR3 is TGTGCCAGCAGCCCTTTTTCGGGGGGTGAAGCTTTCTTT. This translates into CASSPFSGGEAFF.

CDR3 loop: CASSQDMTSYEQYF. Written as DNA, the CDR3 is TGTGCCAGCAGCCAAGATATGACTAGCTACGAGCAGTACTTC. The chain has TRBV3-1 and TRBJ2-7, with a tentative D call TRBD2 (6 bases). V lost 0 bases and J 3 bases, leaving 9 bases between the germline ends. The CDR3 runs 14 residues. The germline CDR1 and CDR2 sequences are LGHDT and YNNKEL (reference sequence).

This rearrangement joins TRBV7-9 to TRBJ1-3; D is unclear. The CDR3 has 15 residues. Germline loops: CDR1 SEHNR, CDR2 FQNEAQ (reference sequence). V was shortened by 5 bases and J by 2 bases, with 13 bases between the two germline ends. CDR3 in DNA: TGTGCCAGCAGCCCACCCCTTGTGGCTGGAAACACCATATATTTT. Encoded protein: CASSPPLVAGNTIYF.

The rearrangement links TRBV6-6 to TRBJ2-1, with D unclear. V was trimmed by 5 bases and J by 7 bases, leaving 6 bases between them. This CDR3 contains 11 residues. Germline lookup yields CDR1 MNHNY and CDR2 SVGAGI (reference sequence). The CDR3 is CASSPSNEQFF. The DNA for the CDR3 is TGTGCCAGCAGTCCATCGAATGAGCAGTTCTTC.

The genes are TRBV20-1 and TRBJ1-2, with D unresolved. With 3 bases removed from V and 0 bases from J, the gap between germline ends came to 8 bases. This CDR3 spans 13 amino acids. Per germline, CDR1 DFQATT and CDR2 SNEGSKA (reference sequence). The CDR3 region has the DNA TGCAGTGCTAGGCGGGAAGCTAACTATGGCTACACCTTC. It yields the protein CSARREANYGYTF.

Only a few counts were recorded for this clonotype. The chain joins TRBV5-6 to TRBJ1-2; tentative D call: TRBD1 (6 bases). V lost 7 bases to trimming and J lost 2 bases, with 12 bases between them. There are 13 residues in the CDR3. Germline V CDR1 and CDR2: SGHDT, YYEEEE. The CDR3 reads CASSLGQNYGYTF. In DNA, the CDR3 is TGTGCCAGCTCACTAGGACAGAACTATGGCTACACCTTC.

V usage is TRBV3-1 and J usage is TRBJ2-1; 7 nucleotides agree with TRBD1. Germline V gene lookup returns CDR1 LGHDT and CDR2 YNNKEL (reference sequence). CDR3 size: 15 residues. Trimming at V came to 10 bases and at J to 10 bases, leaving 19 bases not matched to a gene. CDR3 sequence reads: CATHPSRAPRGEQFF. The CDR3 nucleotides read TGTGCCACCCACCCTTCCAGGGCGCCCAGGGGGGAGCAGTTCTTC.

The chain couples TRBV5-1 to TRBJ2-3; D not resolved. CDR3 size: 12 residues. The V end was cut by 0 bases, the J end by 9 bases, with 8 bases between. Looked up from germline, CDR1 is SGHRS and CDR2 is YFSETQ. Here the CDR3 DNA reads TGCGCCAGCAGCTTGGATATGGCCACGCAGTATTTT. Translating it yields CASSLDMATQYF.

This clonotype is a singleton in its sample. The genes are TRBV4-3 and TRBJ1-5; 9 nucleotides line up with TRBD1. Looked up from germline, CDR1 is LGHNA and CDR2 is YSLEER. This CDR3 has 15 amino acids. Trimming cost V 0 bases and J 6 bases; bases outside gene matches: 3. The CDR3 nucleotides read TGCGCCAGCAGCCAAGAGGGGACAGGGAGTCAGCCCCAGCATTTT. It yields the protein CASSQEGTGSQPQHF.

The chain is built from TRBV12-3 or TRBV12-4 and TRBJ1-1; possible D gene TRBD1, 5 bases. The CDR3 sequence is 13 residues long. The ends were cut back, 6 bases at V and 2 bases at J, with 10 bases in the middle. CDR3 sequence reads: CASRQRGNTEAFF. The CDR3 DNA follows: TGTGCCAGCAGGCAAAGGGGAAACACTGAAGCTTTCTTT.

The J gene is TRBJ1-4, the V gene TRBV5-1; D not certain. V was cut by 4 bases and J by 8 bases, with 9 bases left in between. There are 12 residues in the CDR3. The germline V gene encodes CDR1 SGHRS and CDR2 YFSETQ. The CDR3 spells CASSPGSEKLFF. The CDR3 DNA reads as TGCGCCAGCAGCCCCGGGTCGGAAAAACTGTTTTTT.

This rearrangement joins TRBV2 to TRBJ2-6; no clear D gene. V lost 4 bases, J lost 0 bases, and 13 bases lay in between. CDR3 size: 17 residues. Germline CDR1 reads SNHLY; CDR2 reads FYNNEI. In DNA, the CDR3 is TGTGCCAGCAGTGCTGATATTTCCCTCTCTGGGGCCAACGTCCTGACTTTC. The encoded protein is CASSADISLSGANVLTF.

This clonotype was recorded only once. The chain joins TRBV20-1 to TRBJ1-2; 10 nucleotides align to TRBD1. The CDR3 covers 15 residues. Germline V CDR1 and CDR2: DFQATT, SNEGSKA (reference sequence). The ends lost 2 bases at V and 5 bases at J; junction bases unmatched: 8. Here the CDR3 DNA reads TGCAGTGCTAGATTGACAGGGGGCGATCGGTATGGCTACACCTTC. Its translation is CSARLTGGDRYGYTF.

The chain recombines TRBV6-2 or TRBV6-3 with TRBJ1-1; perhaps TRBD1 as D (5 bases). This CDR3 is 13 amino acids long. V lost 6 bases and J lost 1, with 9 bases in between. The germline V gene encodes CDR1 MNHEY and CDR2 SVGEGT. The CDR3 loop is CASRKTENTEAFF. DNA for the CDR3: TGTGCCAGCAGAAAGACAGAGAACACTGAAGCTTTCTTT.

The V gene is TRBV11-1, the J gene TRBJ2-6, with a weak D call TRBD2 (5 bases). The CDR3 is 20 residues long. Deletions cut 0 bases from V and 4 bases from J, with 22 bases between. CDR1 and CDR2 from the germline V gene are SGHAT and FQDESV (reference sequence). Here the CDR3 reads CASSLASWRVDWSGANVLTF. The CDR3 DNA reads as TGTGCCAGCAGCTTAGCCTCGTGGCGGGTAGATTGGTCGGGGGCCAACGTCCTGACTTTC. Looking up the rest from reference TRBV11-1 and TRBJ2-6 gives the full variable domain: EAEVAQSPRYKITEKSQAVAFWCDPISGHATLYWYRQILGQGPELLVQFQDESVVDDSQLPKDRFSAERLKGVDSTLKIQPAELGDSAMYLCASSLASWRVDWSGANVLTFGAGSRLTVL.

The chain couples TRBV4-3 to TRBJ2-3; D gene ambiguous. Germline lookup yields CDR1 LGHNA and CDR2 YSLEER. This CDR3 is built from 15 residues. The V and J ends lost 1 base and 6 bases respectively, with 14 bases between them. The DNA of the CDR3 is TGCGCCAGCAGCCAAGTCCCAATGCTGGACGATACGCAGTATTTT. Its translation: CASSQVPMLDDTQYF.

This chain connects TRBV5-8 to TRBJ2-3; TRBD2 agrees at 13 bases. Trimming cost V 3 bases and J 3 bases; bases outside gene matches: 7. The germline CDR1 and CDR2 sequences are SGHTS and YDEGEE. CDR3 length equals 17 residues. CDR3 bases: TGTGCCAGCAGCTCTGGACTAGCGGGGGTCCGGACAGATACGCAGTATTTT. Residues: CASSSGLAGVRTDTQYF.

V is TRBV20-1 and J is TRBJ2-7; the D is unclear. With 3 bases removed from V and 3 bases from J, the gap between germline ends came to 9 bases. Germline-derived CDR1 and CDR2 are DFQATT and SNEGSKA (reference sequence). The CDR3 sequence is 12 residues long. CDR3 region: CSASATYYEQYF. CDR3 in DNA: TGCAGTGCTAGCGCCACTTACTACGAGCAGTACTTC.

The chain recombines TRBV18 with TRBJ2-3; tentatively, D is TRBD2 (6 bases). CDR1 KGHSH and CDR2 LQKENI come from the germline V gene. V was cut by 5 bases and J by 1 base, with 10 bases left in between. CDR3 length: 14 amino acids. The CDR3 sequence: CASSVTGGTDTQYF. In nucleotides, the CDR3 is TGTGCCAGCTCAGTGACGGGGGGCACAGATACGCAGTATTTT.

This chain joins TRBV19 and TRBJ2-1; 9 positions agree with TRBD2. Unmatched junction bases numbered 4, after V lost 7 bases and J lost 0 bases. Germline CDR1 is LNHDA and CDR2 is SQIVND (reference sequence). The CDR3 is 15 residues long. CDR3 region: CASTLAGSSYNEQFF. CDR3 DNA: TGTGCCAGTACCCTAGCGGGGAGCTCCTACAATGAGCAGTTCTTC.

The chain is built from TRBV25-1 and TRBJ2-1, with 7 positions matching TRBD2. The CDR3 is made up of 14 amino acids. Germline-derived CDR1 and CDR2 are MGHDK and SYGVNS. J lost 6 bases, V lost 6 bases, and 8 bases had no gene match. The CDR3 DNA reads TGTGCCAGCAGCAAACTAGCGTTTAGCAATGAGCAGTTCTTC. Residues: CASSKLAFSNEQFF.

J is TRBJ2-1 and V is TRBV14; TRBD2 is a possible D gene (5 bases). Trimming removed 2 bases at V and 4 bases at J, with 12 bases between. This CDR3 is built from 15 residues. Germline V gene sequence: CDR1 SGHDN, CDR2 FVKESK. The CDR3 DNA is TGTGCCAGCAGCCAACGCCTAGCTTTGTACAATGAGCAGTTCTTC. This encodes CASSQRLALYNEQFF.